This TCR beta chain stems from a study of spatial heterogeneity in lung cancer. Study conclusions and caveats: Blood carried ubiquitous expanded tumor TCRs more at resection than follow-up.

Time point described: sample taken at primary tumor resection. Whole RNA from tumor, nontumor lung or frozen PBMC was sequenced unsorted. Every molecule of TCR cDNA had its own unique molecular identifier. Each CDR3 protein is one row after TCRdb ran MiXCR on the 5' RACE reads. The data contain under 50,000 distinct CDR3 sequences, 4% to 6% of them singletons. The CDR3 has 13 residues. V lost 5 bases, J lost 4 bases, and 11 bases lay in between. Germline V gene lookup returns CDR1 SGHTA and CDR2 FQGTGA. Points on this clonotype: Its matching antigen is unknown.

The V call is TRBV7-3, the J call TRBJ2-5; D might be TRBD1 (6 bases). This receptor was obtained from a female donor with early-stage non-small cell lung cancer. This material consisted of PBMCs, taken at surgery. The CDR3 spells CASSNRVGETQYF. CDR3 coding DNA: TGTGCCAGCAGCAACAGGGTAGGAGAGACCCAGTACTTC.